This entry lists 29 T cell receptor beta chains sequenced from one sample in a study of shared clonotypes between healthy human individuals (dated by TCRdb to 2018 to 2021). The protocol used for the library was the immunoSEQ multiplex PCR assay. TCRdb took over this immuneACCESS table, retaining in-frame rearrangements with V and J assigned. Such tables are incomplete; in checked studies, under half of the missing clones stem from an unresolved V gene, and the remainder is unexplained. Recorded for this sample are about 2.4 million clones; over 85% of them occurred a single time. The top ten constitute approximately 0.36% of the sample. Sequencing used naive CD4+ T cells from PBMCs. What this sample's cell subset or site label stands for: CD45RA+ positively selected. Source of these receptors: a man aged 18 to 29 in good health. Some clones in this sample may be carry-over from other donors' samples.

The V gene is TRBV5-1, the J gene TRBJ2-1, with 11 nucleotides matching TRBD1. Germline V gene data show CDR1 as SGHRS and CDR2 as YFSETQ. This CDR3 is built from 15 residues. J was trimmed by 9 bases and V by 3 bases; bases with no gene match: 8. The CDR3 spells CASSSGQGAQGEQFF. CDR3 DNA: TGCGCCAGCAGCTCAGGACAGGGGGCGCAGGGTGAGCAGTTCTTC. Using reference TRBV5-1 and TRBJ2-1 for the parts outside the CDR3, the full variable domain is KAGVTQTPRYLIKTRGQQVTLSCSPISGHRSVSWYQQTPGQGLQFLFEYFSETQRNKGNFPGRFSGRQFSNSRSEMNVSTLELGDSALYLCASSSGQGAQGEQFFGPGTRLTVL.

The CDR3 protein is CASSYSRRGMIYGYTF. CDR3 DNA: TGTGCCAGCAGTTACTCGAGGCGGGGGATGATCTATGGCTACACCTTC. This chain links TRBV6-5 with TRBJ1-2; TRBD1 might be the D (5 bases). Germline V gene data show CDR1 as MNHEY and CDR2 as SVGAGI. Trimming took 0 bases from V and 4 from J, leaving 15 bases between them. CDR3 length: 16 residues.

The chain carries TRBV6-6 and TRBJ1-5, with 9 nucleotides matching TRBD1. Trimming removed 6 bases from V and 7 bases from J; junction bases left unmatched: 13. Germline CDR1 and CDR2: MNHNY and SVGAGI (reference sequence). The CDR3 is 16 residues long. CDR3 DNA: TGTGCCAGCAGCCTCTACACAGGGGGCAAGGGACAGCCCCAGCATTTT. This encodes CASSLYTGGKGQPQHF.

This clone has a single count. The chain has TRBV27 and TRBJ2-5; 9 bases are a match to TRBD2. In germline, CDR1 is MNHEY, CDR2 SMNVEV (reference sequence). There are 15 residues in the CDR3. J lost 5 bases, V lost 5 bases, and 9 bases had no gene match. CDR3 amino acids: CASSIRLAESETQYF. CDR3 coding DNA: TGTGCCAGCAGTATAAGACTAGCGGAGAGCGAGACCCAGTACTTC.

The chain's CDR3 is CASSLRRLSTDTQYF. CDR3 sequence (DNA): TGTGCCAGCAGTTTGAGGCGGTTAAGCACAGATACGCAGTATTTT. This sequence joins TRBV28 and TRBJ2-3; D not resolved. Looked up from germline, CDR1 is MDHEN and CDR2 is SYDVKM. CDR3 size: 15 residues. With 3 bases removed from V and 0 bases from J, the gap between germline ends came to 10 bases.

This clone is a singleton in its sample. CDR3 in DNA: TGTGCCAGCACGAGAAGGACCCCGAGCGACTATGGCTACACCTTC. Protein product: CASTRRTPSDYGYTF. The V and J genes are TRBV6-5 and TRBJ1-2, with D uncertain. The V gene's germline CDR1 is MNHEY and CDR2 SVGAGI. Between the trimmed V and J ends, which lost 7 bases and 3 bases, there was a span of 18 bases. CDR3 size: 15 residues.

The chain uses TRBV20-1 and TRBJ1-1, with D perhaps TRBD1 (5 bases). Germline CDR1 is DFQATT and CDR2 is SNEGSKA (reference sequence). V lost 5 bases and J 11 bases, leaving 15 bases between the germline ends. The CDR3 consists of 11 residues. The CDR3 DNA sequence: TGCAGTGCTTACCGCATGGGGGTGGCTTTCTTT. Amino acid sequence: CSAYRMGVAFF.

This clone has just one count. At the DNA level, this CDR3 is encoded by other sequences in the same sample as well. The chain has TRBV28 and TRBJ1-1; D gene ambiguous. This CDR3 is built from 12 residues. V lost 2 bases and J lost 6, with 7 bases in between. The V gene's germline CDR1 is MDHEN and CDR2 SYDVKM. This chain's CDR3 is CASSLRPPEAFF. The CDR3 nucleotides are TGTGCCAGCAGTTTAAGACCCCCTGAAGCTTTCTTT.

This chain links TRBV5-1 with TRBJ2-3, with 12 bases fitting TRBD2. Unmatched junction bases numbered 11, after V lost 2 bases and J lost 4 bases. The germline V gene has CDR1 SGHRS and CDR2 YFSETQ. The CDR3 spans 18 residues. CDR3 bases: TGCGCCAGCAGCTTTCTGGCTAGCGGGAGGGCCCAGTCAGATACGCAGTATTTT. Amino acid sequence: CASSFLASGRAQSDTQYF.

V and J are TRBV2 and TRBJ1-2; D remains ambiguous. Germline lookup yields CDR1 SNHLY and CDR2 FYNNEI. There are 13 residues in the CDR3. V shed 2 bases and J shed 5 bases, with 9 bases lying between them. CDR3 in amino acids: CASSETAPYGYTF. The CDR3 region has the DNA TGTGCCAGCAGTGAAACCGCGCCTTATGGCTACACCTTC.

The rearrangement links TRBV30 to TRBJ1-2, with D uncertain. Germline V gene lookup returns CDR1 GTSNPN and CDR2 SVGIG (reference sequence). V dropped 2 bases and J dropped 1 base, with 5 bases sitting between them. The CDR3 has 12 residues. The CDR3 spells CAWSQHNYGYTF. The CDR3 DNA follows: TGTGCCTGGAGTCAACATAACTATGGCTACACCTTC.

The V gene is TRBV2, the J gene TRBJ1-5; TRBD1 matches at 10 bases. The CDR3 loop spans 17 amino acids. V was clipped by 6 bases and J by 4 bases; unmatched bases: 12. Germline lookup yields CDR1 SNHLY and CDR2 FYNNEI. CDR3 region: CASSNTRGQGKNQPQHF. The CDR3, as DNA: TGTGCCAGCAGCAACACTCGGGGACAGGGGAAGAATCAGCCCCAGCATTTT.

This clone has only one observation. This chain's CDR3 is CASSRGQASSGANVLTF. CDR3 nucleotide sequence: TGTGCCAGCTCACGGGGACAGGCGAGCTCTGGGGCCAACGTCCTGACTTTC. The genes are TRBV18 and TRBJ2-6; 8 nucleotides agree with TRBD1. This CDR3 is built from 17 residues. The germline gives CDR1 KGHSH, CDR2 LQKENI. J lost 0 bases, V lost 4 bases, and 5 bases had no gene match.

A note on this clone: Different DNA sequences within this sample yield the same CDR3. CDR3 sequence: CASSLPGRGYTF. In DNA form, the CDR3 reads TGTGCCAGCAGTTTACCTGGTAGGGGCTACACCTTC. The V and J genes are TRBV28 and TRBJ1-2; D is ambiguous. The germline V gene has CDR1 MDHEN and CDR2 SYDVKM. The CDR3 has 12 residues. V was pared by 2 bases and J by 8 bases, with 9 bases between.

The chain joins TRBV5-5 to TRBJ2-3, with TRBD2 as a possible D gene (6 bases). V was cut by 4 bases and J by 6 bases, with 6 bases left in between. The CDR3 extends over 11 amino acids. Germline CDR1 SGHKS, CDR2 YYEKEE (reference sequence). In DNA, the CDR3 is TGTGCCAGCAGCGGAGGGGATACGCAGTATTTT. Amino acids: CASSGGDTQYF.

The chain has TRBV7-8 and TRBJ2-3; 13 bases are shared with TRBD2. J was trimmed by 2 bases and V by 0 bases; bases with no gene match: 8. This CDR3 is built from 19 residues. The V gene's germline CDR1 is SGHVS and CDR2 FQNEAQ. CDR3 region: CASSLAVLAGGPNTDTQYF. CDR3 in DNA: TGTGCCAGCAGCTTAGCCGTACTAGCGGGAGGGCCTAACACAGATACGCAGTATTTT.

The chain uses TRBV5-1 and TRBJ2-2; 9 bases fit TRBD1. V was pared by 1 base and J by 5 bases, with 3 bases of the junction left unmatched. The germline gives CDR1 SGHRS, CDR2 YFSETQ. The CDR3 totals 15 residues. For the CDR3, the DNA is TGCGCCAGCAGCTTGTCCGGACAGGGGACCGGGGAGCTGTTTTTT. It translates to CASSLSGQGTGELFF.

The chain is built from TRBV4-3 and TRBJ2-2; maybe TRBD1 (7 bases). Germline CDR1 LGHNA, CDR2 YSLEER. CDR3 length equals 16 residues. Trimming removed 4 bases at V and 4 bases at J, with 16 bases between. CDR3 DNA: TGCGCCAGCAGCCCCCGCGGAGGGGGCCTCACCGGGGAGCTGTTTTTT. This sequence encodes CASSPRGGGLTGELFF.

The rearrangement links TRBV11-2 to TRBJ2-1; possible D gene TRBD2, 5 bases. Trimming removed 5 bases at V and 1 base at J, with 12 bases between. The CDR3 totals 15 residues. The germline V gene encodes CDR1 SGHAT and CDR2 FQNNGV. This CDR3 reads CASSGTGLSYNEQFF. Here the CDR3 DNA reads TGTGCCAGCAGCGGCACGGGGTTGTCCTACAATGAGCAGTTCTTC.

As DNA, the CDR3 is TGTGCCAGCAGCCACCCTAGCGGGAGGGCGGTCAATGAGCAGTTCTTC. Protein: CASSHPSGRAVNEQFF. The rearrangement links TRBV7-9 to TRBJ2-1; 12 bases match TRBD2. Germline V lookup: CDR1 SEHNR, CDR2 FQNEAQ (reference sequence). V trimming: 5 bases; J trimming: 6 bases; junction bases outside the gene matches: 8. The CDR3 consists of 16 residues.

This clone was seen only a few times. The same CDR3 also results from other DNA sequences found in this sample. The chain combines TRBV2 with TRBJ1-5; D remains unclear. The CDR3 length is 13 residues. Germline lookup yields CDR1 SNHLY and CDR2 FYNNEI. The V end was cut by 4 bases, the J end by 0 bases, with 4 bases between. CDR3 residues: CASSVRSNQPQHF. CDR3 nucleotides: TGTGCCAGCAGTGTCCGTAGCAATCAGCCCCAGCATTTT.

Regarding this clone: Other DNA sequences in the sample encode the same CDR3. This chain connects TRBV5-6 to TRBJ2-5, with D possibly being TRBD2 (5 bases). V lost 0 bases to trimming and J lost 5 bases, with 11 bases between them. The CDR3 has 14 residues. Looked up from germline, CDR1 is SGHDT and CDR2 is YYEEEE. The CDR3 region has the DNA TGTGCCAGCAGCTTGGCCGGAGGCGGCGAGACCCAGTACTTC. Protein product: CASSLAGGGETQYF.

V and J are TRBV6-5 and TRBJ2-7; TRBD1 matches 8 bases. V was clipped by 1 base and J by 4 bases; unmatched bases: 6. The germline V gene has CDR1 MNHEY and CDR2 SVGAGI. This CDR3 is 15 amino acids long. CDR3 loop: CASSYFRDRRYEQYF. Written as DNA, the CDR3 is TGTGCCAGCAGTTACTTCCGGGACAGGAGATACGAGCAGTACTTC.

This chain joins TRBV5-1 and TRBJ2-2; 9 nucleotides agree with TRBD2. V lost 4 bases and J lost 5; bases outside the gene matches: 12. The CDR3 runs to 17 residues. The germline gives CDR1 SGHRS, CDR2 YFSETQ. DNA for the CDR3: TGCGCCAGCAGCCTAACCATAGCGGGAGTGGGTACCGGGGAGCTGTTTTTT. It yields the protein CASSLTIAGVGTGELFF.

The gene calls are TRBV19 and TRBJ2-7, with D hard to call. Per germline, CDR1 LNHDA and CDR2 SQIVND (reference sequence). The ends were cut back, 2 bases at V and 0 bases at J, with 8 bases in the middle. CDR3 size: 14 residues. CDR3 nucleotides: TGTGCCAGTAGTATACGTCAGATCTCCTACGAGCAGTACTTC. Residues: CASSIRQISYEQYF.

A remark on this clone: Other DNA sequences in the same sample also yield this CDR3. The chain recombines TRBV2 with TRBJ2-2; D is unclear. Trimming removed 6 bases from V and 1 base from J, with 3 bases in between. This CDR3 has 12 amino acids. CDR1 is SNHLY and CDR2 is FYNNEI in the germline V gene. Here the CDR3 reads CASRRNTGELFF. The CDR3, as DNA: TGTGCCAGCAGGCGGAACACCGGGGAGCTGTTTTTT.

The genes are TRBV7-9 and TRBJ2-7; TRBD2 agrees at 14 bases. The CDR3 runs to 19 residues. CDR1 and CDR2 (germline): SEHNR, FQNEAQ (reference sequence). Trimming removed 0 bases from V and 1 base from J; junction bases left unmatched: 8. As DNA, the CDR3 is TGTGCCAGCAGCTTAGCTCCGGGACTAGCGGGAGACGGGTCCTACGAGCAGTACTTC. It encodes CASSLAPGLAGDGSYEQYF.

This clone was seen only once. V and J are TRBV20-1 and TRBJ1-6; D unresolved. The CDR3 loop spans 11 amino acids. V was clipped by 6 bases and J by 5 bases, with 5 bases between them. CDR1 is DFQATT, CDR2 SNEGSKA, per germline (reference sequence). For the CDR3, the DNA is TGCAGTGCACCCCATAATTCACCCCTCCACTTT. It yields the protein CSAPHNSPLHF.

This clone was recorded a few times. Other DNA variants within this sample encode the same CDR3. The J gene is TRBJ1-2, the V gene TRBV4-1; D remains ambiguous. Germline V gene sequence: CDR1 MGHRA, CDR2 YSYEKL. The CDR3 covers 12 residues. V was trimmed by 0 bases and J by 4 bases, leaving 3 bases between them. CDR3 nucleotide sequence: TGCGCCAGCAGCCAAGAATCCTATGGCTACACCTTC. It encodes CASSQESYGYTF.